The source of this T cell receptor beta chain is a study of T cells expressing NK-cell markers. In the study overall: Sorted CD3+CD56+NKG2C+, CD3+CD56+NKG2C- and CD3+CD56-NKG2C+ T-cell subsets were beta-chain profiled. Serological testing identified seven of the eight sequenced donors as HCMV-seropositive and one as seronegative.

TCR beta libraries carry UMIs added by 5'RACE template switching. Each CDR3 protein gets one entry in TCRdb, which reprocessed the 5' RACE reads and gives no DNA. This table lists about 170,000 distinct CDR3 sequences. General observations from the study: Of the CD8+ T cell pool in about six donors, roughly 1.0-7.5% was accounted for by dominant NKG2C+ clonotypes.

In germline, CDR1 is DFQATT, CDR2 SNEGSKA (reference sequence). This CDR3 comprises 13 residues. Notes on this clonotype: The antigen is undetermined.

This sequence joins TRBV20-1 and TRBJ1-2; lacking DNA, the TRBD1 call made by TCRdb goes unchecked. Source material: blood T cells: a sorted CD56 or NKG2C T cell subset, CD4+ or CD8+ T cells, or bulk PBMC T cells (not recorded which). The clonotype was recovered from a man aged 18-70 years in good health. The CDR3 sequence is CSATGQDNYGYTF.